This T cell receptor (beta chain) was sequenced for a study of blood T cell repertoires in COVID-19. Study-level information: The United States, Italy and Spain supplied acute and convalescent COVID-19 samples. Sample material is recorded as cDNA or gDNA derived from T cells, B-cell-depleted T cells, or PBMCs.

In the original workflow: Researchers report that nucleated cell counts were estimated from reference gene primer amplification. Only in-frame clones appear in the TCRdb table, and some are missing; sequencing was by immunoSEQ multiplex PCR. The DNA was the basis for D and trimming; V, J and clone size are from that table. The sample includes around 54,000 clones, roughly 79% of them seen just once. This clone was observed once. Deletions cut 0 bases from V and 3 bases from J, with 9 bases between. The CDR3 is 15 amino acids. CDR1 is SEHNR, CDR2 FQNEAQ, per germline (reference sequence). The origin of this receptor is a woman aged 55-75 years with acute or convalescent COVID-19. V and J are TRBV7-9 and TRBJ1-5; maybe TRBD1 (5 bases). Specimen: peripheral blood. The DNA of the CDR3 is TGTGCCAGCAGCTTAGCGGGGGGACCCAATCAGCCCCAGCATTTT. It yields the protein CASSLAGGPNQPQHF.